One TCR beta chain is described in this entry. This clonotype is a singleton in its sample. This receptor's antigen is unknown. It has no much larger one-base neighbor in the sample; base qualities were not kept. One read alone lends weak support. To demonstrate the VDJtools post-analysis software, the study profiled TCR beta repertoires from the peripheral blood of about a dozen young patients with multiple sclerosis. The multiple sclerosis patients were children and adolescents between about 6 and 16 years of age. The sample belongs to a study of post-analysis software for immune sequencing data (dated by TCRdb to between 2014 and 2016). With regard to the full study: Disease courses on record covered relapsing-remitting, secondary progressive and progressive-relapsing multiple sclerosis, though some patients had no subtype annotation. The multiple sclerosis patient repertoires were compared with approximately 11 previously published healthy control repertoires from donors aged about 6 to 26 years. A subset of samples was prepared in parallel using single-end sample barcoding, then pooled and co-amplified after Illumina adapter ligation. Paper-wide results and their limitations: Strong co-clustering of samples prepared in the same batch was shown by direct clustering with F measure, prompting a batch-effect correction. Significantly lower normalized Chao1 diversity was found in multiple sclerosis patients than in controls, suggesting substantial peripheral T-cell clonal expansion. The control group was slightly older than the multiple sclerosis patient group.

Libraries came from PCR. TCRdb lists the instrument as Illumina HiSeq 2500. To reduce PCR and sequencing biases, unique molecular identifiers were incorporated into the TCR beta cDNA libraries. Per 1 to 10 million input T cells, 500,000 or so cDNA molecules were obtained, such that each molecule approximated one T cell. Patient libraries were prepared and sequenced with the same protocol used for the earlier healthy control dataset. Within a given batch, samples were prepared together, multiplexed and sequenced on the same HiSeq lane. The paper's data handling went like this. MIGEC handled the raw barcoded reads, throwing out single-read molecular identifier groups before consensus assembly and CDR3 extraction. VDJtools was used for post-analysis of the clonotype tables, with diversity normalized by down-sampling every dataset to the smallest sample size. To correct batch-related cross-sample contamination, repertoire overlap clustering matched CDR3 amino acid sequences but not nucleotide sequences. In TCRdb, the public reads were trimmed at Q25 with fastp and aligned with MiXCR, with productive beta chains retained. Under each unique CDR3 protein, matching rows form one entry showing the most common genes and DNA. The V and J calls were determined by TCRdb, not by the authors. Within this sample are 250,000 to 300,000 distinct CDR3 sequences, with 30% to 45% of them counted one time only. The top ten clonotypes cover around 5% of the sample.

The clonotype originates from a girl aged 10 to 17 with multiple sclerosis. Sample: blood.

The CDR3 protein: CASSPGTSGYSYNEQFF. In nucleotides, the sequence is TGTGCCAGTAGTCCCGGGACTAGCGGGTACTCCTACAATGAGCAGTTCTTC. The rearranged segments are TRBV19 and TRBJ2-1, and 12 junctional nucleotides match TRBD2. The CDR3 contains 17 residues, cysteine and phenylalanine counted. The sequence is cut down to CDR3 DNA, 51 bases in frame from base 1. Germline trimming: 5 bases from V, 0 bases from J; junction bases outside gene matches: 5. Per the germline V gene (reference sequence), LNHDA is the CDR1 and SQIVND is the CDR2.